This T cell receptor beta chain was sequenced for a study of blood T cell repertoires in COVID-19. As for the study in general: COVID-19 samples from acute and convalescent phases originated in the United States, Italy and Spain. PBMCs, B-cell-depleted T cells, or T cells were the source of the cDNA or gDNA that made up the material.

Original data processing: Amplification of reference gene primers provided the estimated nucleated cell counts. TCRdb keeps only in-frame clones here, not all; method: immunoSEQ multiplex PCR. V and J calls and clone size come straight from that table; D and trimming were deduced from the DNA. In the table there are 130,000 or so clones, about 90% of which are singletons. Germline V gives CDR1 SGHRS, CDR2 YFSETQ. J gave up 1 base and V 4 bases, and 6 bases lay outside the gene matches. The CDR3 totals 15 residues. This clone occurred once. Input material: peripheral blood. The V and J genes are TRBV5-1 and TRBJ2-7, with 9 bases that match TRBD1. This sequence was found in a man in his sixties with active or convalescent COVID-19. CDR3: CASSLTGTGSYEQYF. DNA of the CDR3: TGCGCCAGCAGCCTTACCGGGACAGGGTCCTACGAGCAGTACTTC.